The source of this T cell receptor beta chain is a study of cytomegalovirus exposure and HLA in healthy donors. The germline V gene has CDR1 SGDLS and CDR2 YYNGEE. With 3 bases clipped from V and 5 bases from J, the junction kept 6 bases outside the gene matches. The CDR3 sequence is 15 residues long. Vbeta (60) and Jbeta (13) primers were used in the PCR. The protocol was immunoSEQ multiplex PCR, while the TCRdb copy is restricted to in-frame clones and leaves out a portion. The sample comprises about 180,000 clones, about 77% of which are singletons, and under 2.5% rests with the top ten. The sequence was obtained from a man between 60 and 70 years old in good health and CMV-seronegative. The rearrangement uses TRBV9 and TRBJ2-1; TRBD1 agrees at 9 bases. Sequencing was done on a sample of PBMCs. CDR3 sequence (DNA): TGTGCCAGCAGCGCAATGACAGGGGGGGACAATGAGCAGTTCTTC. As protein: CASSAMTGGDNEQFF. The variable domain in full, completed from reference TRBV9 and TRBJ2-1, reads DSGVTQTPKHLITATGQRVTLRCSPRSGDLSVYWYQQSLDQGLQFLIQYYNGEERAKGNILERFSAQQFPDLHSELNLSSLELGDSALYFCASSAMTGGDNEQFFGPGTRLTVL.